This entry is about one TCR beta chain. The data are from a study of cytomegalovirus exposure and HLA in healthy donors. The study ran its PCR with 60 Vbeta and 13 Jbeta primers. Sequenced by immunoSEQ multiplex PCR; TCRdb stores in-frame clones only, minus some. The table lists about 150,000 clones, over 65% of them singletons. Trimming removed 6 bases from V and 4 bases from J; junction bases left unmatched: 7. The CDR3 length is 14 residues. Germline lookup yields CDR1 SGHTA and CDR2 FQGNSA. The sample comprised PBMCs. This TCR was recovered from a young man in good health and CMV-seronegative. V gene TRBV7-2 combines with J gene TRBJ2-5, with 8 bases fitting TRBD2. The CDR3: CASSFREGGETQYF. The CDR3 region has the DNA TGTGCCAGCAGTTTCCGGGAGGGGGGAGAGACCCAGTACTTC.